This T cell receptor (beta chain) was identified in a study of T cell repertoires in MIS-A myocarditis. Method: immunoSEQ multiplex PCR; TCRdb's copy keeps in-frame clones and lacks some. The profile shows roughly 15,000 clones, about 67% of them singletons. The V end lost 10 bases, the J end lost 5 bases, and 14 bases lay between the germline ends. In germline, CDR1 is SNHLY, CDR2 FYNNEI. The CDR3 is 12 residues long. Sequencing was performed on left ventricle heart tissue obtained at autopsy. The rearrangement links TRBV2 to TRBJ1-2; D ambiguous. The receptor's source is a man younger than 35 with fulminant myocarditis from multisystem inflammatory syndrome in adults (MIS-A) after COVID-19. DNA for the CDR3: TGTGCCACCCGAAGGGAGGCTTATGGCTACACCTTC. Translating it yields CATRREAYGYTF.